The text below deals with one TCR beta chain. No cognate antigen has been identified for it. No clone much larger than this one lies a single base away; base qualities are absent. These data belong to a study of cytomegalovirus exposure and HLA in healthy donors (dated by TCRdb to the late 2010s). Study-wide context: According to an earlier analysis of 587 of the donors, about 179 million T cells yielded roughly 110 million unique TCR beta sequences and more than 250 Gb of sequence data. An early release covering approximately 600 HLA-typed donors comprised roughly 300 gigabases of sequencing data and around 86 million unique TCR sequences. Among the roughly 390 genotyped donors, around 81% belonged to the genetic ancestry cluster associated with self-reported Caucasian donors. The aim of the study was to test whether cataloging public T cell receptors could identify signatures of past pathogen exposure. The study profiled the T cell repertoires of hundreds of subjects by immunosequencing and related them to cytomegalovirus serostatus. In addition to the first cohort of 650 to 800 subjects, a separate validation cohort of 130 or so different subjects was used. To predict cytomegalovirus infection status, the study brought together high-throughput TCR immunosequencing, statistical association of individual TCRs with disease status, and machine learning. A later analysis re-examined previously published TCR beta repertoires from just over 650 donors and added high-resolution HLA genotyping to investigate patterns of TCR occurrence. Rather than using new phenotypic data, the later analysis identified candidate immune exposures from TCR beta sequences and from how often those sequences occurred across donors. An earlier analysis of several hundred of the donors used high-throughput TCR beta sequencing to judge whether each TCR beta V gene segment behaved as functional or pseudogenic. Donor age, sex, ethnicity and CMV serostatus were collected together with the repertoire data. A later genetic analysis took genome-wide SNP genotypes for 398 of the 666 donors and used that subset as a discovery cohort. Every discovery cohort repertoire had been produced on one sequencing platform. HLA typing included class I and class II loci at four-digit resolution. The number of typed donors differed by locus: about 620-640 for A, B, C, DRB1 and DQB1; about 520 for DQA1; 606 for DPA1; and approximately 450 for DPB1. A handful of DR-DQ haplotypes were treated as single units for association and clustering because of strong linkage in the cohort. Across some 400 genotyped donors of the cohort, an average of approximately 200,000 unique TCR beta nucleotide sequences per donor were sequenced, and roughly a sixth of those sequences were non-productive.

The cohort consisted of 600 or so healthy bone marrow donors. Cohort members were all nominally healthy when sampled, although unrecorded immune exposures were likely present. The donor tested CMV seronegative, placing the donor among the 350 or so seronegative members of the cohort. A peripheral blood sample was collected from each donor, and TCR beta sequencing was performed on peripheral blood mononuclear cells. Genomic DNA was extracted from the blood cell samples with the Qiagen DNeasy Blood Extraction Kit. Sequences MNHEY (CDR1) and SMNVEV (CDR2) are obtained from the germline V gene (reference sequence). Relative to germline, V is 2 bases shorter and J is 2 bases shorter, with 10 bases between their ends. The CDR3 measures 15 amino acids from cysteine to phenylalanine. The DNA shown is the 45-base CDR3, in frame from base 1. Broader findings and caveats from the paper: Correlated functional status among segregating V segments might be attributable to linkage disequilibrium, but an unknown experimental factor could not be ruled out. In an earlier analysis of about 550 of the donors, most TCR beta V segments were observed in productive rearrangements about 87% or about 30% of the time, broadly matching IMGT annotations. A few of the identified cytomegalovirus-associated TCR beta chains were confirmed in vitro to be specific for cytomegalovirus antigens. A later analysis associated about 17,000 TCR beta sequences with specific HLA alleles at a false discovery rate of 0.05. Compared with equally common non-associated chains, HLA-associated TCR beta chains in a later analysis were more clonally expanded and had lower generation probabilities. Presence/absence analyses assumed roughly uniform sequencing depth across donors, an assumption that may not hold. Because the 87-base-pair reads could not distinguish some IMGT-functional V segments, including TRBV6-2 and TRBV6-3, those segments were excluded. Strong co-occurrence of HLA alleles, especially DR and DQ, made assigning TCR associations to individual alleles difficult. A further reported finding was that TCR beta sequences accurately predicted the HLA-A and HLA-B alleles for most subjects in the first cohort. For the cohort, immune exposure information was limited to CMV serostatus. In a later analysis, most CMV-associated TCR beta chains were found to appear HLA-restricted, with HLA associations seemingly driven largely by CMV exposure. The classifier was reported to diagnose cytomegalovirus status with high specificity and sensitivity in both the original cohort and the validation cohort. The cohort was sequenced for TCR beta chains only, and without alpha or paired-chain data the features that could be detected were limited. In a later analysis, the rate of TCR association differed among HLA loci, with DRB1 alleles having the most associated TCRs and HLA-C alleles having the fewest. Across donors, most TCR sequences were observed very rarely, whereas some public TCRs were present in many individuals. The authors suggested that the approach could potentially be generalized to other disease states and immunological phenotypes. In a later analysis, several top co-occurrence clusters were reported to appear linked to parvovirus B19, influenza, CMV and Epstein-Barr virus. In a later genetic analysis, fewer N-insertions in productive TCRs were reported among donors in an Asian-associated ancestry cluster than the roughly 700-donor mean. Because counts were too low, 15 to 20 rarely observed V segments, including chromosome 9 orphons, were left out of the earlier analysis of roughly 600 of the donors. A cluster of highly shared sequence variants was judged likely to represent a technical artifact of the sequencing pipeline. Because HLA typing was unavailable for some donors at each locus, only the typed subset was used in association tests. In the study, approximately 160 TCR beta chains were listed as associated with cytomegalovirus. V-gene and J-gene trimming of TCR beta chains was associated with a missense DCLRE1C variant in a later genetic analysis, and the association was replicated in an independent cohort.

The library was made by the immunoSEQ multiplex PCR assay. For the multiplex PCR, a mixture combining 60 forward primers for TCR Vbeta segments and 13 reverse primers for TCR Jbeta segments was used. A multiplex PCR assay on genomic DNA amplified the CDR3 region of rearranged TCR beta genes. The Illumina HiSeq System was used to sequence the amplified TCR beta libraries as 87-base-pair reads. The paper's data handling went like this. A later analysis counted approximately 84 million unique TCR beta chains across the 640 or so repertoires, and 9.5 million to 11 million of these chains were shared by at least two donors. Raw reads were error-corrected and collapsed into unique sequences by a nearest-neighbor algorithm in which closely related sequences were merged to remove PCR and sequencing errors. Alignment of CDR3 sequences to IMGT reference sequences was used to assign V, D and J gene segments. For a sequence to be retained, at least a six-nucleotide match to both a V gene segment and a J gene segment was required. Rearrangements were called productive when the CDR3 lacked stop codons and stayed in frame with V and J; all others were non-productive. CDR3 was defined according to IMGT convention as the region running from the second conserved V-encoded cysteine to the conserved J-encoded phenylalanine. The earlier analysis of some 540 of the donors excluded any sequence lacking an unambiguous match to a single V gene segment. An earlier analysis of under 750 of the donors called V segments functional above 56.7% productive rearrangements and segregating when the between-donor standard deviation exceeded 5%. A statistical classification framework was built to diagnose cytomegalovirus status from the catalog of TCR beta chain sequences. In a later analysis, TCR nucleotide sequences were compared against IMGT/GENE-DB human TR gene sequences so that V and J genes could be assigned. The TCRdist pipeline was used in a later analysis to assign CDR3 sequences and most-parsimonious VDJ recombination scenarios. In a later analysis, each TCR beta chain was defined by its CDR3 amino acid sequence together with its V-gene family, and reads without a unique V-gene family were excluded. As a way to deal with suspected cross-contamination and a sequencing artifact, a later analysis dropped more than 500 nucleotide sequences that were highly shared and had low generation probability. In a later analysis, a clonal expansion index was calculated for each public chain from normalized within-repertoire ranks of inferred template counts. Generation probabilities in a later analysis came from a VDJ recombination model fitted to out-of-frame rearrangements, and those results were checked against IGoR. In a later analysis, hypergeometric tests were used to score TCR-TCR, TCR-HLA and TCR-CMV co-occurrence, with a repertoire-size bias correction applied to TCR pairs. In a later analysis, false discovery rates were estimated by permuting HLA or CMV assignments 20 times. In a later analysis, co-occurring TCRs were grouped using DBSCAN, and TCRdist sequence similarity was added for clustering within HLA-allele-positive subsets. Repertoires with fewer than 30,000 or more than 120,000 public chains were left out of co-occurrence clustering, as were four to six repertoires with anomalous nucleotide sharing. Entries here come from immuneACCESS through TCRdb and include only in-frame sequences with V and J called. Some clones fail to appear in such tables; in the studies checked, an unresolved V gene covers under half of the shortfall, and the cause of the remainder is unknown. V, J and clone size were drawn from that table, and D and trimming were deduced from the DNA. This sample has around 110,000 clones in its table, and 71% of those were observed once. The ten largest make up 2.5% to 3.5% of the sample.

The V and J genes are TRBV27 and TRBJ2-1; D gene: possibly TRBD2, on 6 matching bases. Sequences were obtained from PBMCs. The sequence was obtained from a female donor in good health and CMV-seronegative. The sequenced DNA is TGTGCCAGCAGTTTAACTAGCCACCCCTACAATGAGCAGTTCTTC. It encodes CASSLTSHPYNEQFF.